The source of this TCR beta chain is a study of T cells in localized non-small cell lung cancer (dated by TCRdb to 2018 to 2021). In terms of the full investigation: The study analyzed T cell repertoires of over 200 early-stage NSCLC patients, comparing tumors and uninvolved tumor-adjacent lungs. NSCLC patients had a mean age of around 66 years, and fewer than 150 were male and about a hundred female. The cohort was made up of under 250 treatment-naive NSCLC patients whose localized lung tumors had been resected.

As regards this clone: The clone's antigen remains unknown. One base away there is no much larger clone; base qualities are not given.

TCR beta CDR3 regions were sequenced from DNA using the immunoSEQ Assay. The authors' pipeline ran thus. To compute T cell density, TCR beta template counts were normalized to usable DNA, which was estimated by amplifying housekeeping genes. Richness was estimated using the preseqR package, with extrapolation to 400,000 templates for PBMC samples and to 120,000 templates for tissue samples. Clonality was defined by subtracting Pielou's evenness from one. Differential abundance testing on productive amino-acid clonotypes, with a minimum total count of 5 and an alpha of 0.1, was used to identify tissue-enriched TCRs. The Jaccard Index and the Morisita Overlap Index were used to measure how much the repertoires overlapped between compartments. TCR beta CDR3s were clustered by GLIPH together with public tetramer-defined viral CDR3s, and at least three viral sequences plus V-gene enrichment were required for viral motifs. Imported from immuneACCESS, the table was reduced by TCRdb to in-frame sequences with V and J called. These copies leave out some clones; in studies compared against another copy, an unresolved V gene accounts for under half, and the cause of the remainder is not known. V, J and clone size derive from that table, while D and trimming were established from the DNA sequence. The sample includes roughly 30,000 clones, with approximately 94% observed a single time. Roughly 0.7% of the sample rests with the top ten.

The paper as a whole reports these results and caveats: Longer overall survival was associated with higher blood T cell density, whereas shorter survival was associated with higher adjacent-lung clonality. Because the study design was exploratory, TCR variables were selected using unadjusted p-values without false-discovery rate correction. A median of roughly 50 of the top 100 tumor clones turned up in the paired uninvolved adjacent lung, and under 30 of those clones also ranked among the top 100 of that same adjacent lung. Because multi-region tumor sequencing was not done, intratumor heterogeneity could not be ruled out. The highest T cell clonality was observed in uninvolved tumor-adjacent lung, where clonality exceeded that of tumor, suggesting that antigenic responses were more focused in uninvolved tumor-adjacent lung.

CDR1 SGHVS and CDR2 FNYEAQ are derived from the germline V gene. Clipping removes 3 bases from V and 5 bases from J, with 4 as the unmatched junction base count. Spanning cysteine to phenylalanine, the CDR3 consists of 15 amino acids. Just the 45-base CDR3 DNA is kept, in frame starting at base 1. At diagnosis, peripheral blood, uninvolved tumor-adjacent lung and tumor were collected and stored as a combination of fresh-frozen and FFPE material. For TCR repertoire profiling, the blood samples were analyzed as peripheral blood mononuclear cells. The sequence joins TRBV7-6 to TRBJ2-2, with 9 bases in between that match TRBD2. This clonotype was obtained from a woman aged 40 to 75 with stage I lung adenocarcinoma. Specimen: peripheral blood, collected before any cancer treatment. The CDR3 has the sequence CASSLSGGRTGELFF. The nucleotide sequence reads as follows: TGTGCCAGCAGCTTGAGCGGGGGGAGGACCGGGGAGCTGTTTTTT.